The 18 T cell receptor beta chains given below trace back to one sample, sequenced in a study of CD4+ T cells in melanoma. Produced via immunoSEQ multiplex PCR; TCRdb's table is partial and in-frame only. The sample records 12,000 to 15,000 clones, 68% being singletons. Source material: cells from a culture (not recorded whether cultured in vitro). These receptors originate from a human donor with melanoma.

The V and J genes are TRBV7-2 and TRBJ2-7; D is unresolved. This CDR3 has 16 residues. V was clipped by 8 bases and J by 0 bases, with 20 bases between them. Looked up from germline, CDR1 is SGHTA and CDR2 is FQGNSA. CDR3 in amino acids: CASRLTWAASSYEQYF. CDR3 in DNA: TGTGCCAGCCGTTTGACCTGGGCGGCAAGCTCCTACGAGCAGTACTTC.

V gene TRBV5-6 combines with J gene TRBJ2-5; the D gene could be TRBD1 or TRBD2 (6 bases each). Germline lookup yields CDR1 SGHDT and CDR2 YYEEEE. The CDR3 covers 14 residues. The ends were cut back, 1 base at V and 5 bases at J, with 12 bases in the middle. In nucleotides, the CDR3 is TGTGCCAGCAGCTTGTCAGGAGGGGGGGAGACCCAGTACTTC. Translation: CASSLSGGGETQYF.

The V call is TRBV5-8, the J call TRBJ1-6; a weak D match, TRBD1 (5 bases). The V and J ends lost 2 bases and 9 bases respectively, with 6 bases between them. Germline V lookup: CDR1 SGHTS, CDR2 YDEGEE. The CDR3 covers 12 residues. CDR3 DNA sequence: TGTGCCAGCAGCTTAGGGGCTTCACCCCTCCACTTT. This encodes CASSLGASPLHF.

This chain uses TRBV19 with TRBJ1-1, with D hard to call. V gave up 2 bases and J gave up 4 bases, with 11 bases separating them. This CDR3 region has 14 residues. Germline assignment: CDR1 LNHDA and CDR2 SQIVND (reference sequence). The CDR3 protein is CASSIQGRGTEAFF. The CDR3 DNA is TGTGCCAGTAGTATACAAGGACGTGGCACTGAAGCTTTCTTT.

The chain has TRBV2 and TRBJ1-5; the match to TRBD1 covers 8 bases. The CDR3 extends over 14 amino acids. Germline V CDR1 and CDR2: SNHLY, FYNNEI. The J segment lost 8 bases and the V segment lost 2 bases, leaving 5 bases of the junction unmatched. Here the CDR3 reads CASSEWTGNEPQHF. The CDR3 DNA reads TGTGCCAGCAGTGAATGGACAGGGAATGAGCCCCAGCATTTT.

The chain joins TRBV7-3 to TRBJ2-6, with 12 bases identical to TRBD1. Germline lookup yields CDR1 SGHTA and CDR2 FQGTGA. The CDR3 extends over 19 amino acids. The V segment lost 6 bases and the J segment 0 bases; nucleotides outside the gene matches: 9. CDR3 residues: CASSHTPGQGASGANVLTF. Written as DNA, the CDR3 is TGTGCCAGCAGTCATACGCCGGGACAGGGGGCCTCTGGGGCCAACGTCCTGACTTTC.

This clone appeared a few times. The chain is built from TRBV6-7 and TRBJ2-7; TRBD1 matches 7 bases. TRBV6-7 is labeled an ORF, and its function is uncertain. The CDR3 runs to 15 residues. Trimming took 4 bases from V and 5 from J; bases not matched to a gene: 11. The CDR3, as DNA: TGTGCCAGCAGTTCTCCGACAGGGATGTTGAACGAGCAGTACTTC. Its translation: CASSSPTGMLNEQYF.

This chain links TRBV5-6 with TRBJ1-1; D uncertain. This CDR3 spans 15 amino acids. Germline values: CDR1 SGHDT, CDR2 YYEEEE. The V gene lost 4 bases and the J gene lost 0 bases, with 13 bases spanning the gap. The CDR3 bases are TGTGCCAGCAGCCCAGGCAGTCTGATGAACACTGAAGCTTTCTTT. The encoded protein is CASSPGSLMNTEAFF.

This sequence joins TRBV5-1 and TRBJ1-2, with D tentatively TRBD1 (5 bases). Per germline, CDR1 SGHRS and CDR2 YFSETQ. Trimming cost V 3 bases and J 0 bases, with 21 bases left between them. CDR3 length: 18 residues. The CDR3 region is CASSSLGETVNPNYGYTF. In nucleotides, the CDR3 is TGCGCCAGCAGCTCATTGGGGGAGACAGTGAACCCTAACTATGGCTACACCTTC.

V usage is TRBV9 and J usage is TRBJ2-2; no clear D gene. Trimming took off 3 bases at V and 6 bases at J, with 21 bases between the two ends. CDR1 is SGDLS and CDR2 is YYNGEE in the germline V gene. The CDR3 is made up of 17 amino acids. CDR3 DNA: TGTGCCAGCAGCGGAAGCCATAGCCCCCGGTGGGCCGGGGAGCTGTTTTTT. Amino acids: CASSGSHSPRWAGELFF.

V is TRBV4-1 and J is TRBJ2-7, with D uncertain. V dropped 1 base and J dropped 3 bases, with 7 bases sitting between them. CDR1 and CDR2 from the germline V gene are MGHRA and YSYEKL. CDR3 length: 13 residues. The CDR3: CASSQVTSYEQYF. CDR3 DNA: TGCGCCAGCAGCCAAGTGACCAGCTACGAGCAGTACTTC.

This rearrangement joins TRBV30 to TRBJ1-2; D may be TRBD1 (5 bases). V was shortened by 2 bases and J by 8 bases, with 21 bases between the two germline ends. This CDR3 contains 15 residues. CDR1 and CDR2 from the germline V gene are GTSNPN and SVGIG (reference sequence). CDR3 sequence reads: CAWSHSGHRFRGYTF. The DNA for the CDR3 is TGTGCCTGGAGTCACTCAGGGCATCGCTTTAGGGGCTACACCTTC.

This clone was detected only once. The J gene is TRBJ2-1, the V gene TRBV2; D gene unclear. Trimming stripped 1 base from V and 0 bases from J, with 7 bases between. This CDR3 has 15 amino acids. CDR1 is SNHLY and CDR2 is FYNNEI in the germline V gene. CDR3: CASSEGRSSYNEQFF. The CDR3 coding sequence is TGTGCCAGCAGTGAAGGTAGGAGCTCCTACAATGAGCAGTTCTTC.

This rearrangement joins TRBV2 to TRBJ2-1; D tentatively reads TRBD1 or TRBD2 (5 bases each). The V end lost 2 bases, the J end lost 6 bases, and 14 bases lay between the germline ends. Germline lookup yields CDR1 SNHLY and CDR2 FYNNEI. The CDR3 sequence is 15 residues long. This CDR3 is CASSEYEGGGNEQFF. The CDR3 DNA reads TGTGCCAGCAGTGAATATGAGGGTGGGGGCAATGAGCAGTTCTTC.

This clone was recorded once. This sequence joins TRBV19 and TRBJ2-5; tentative D call: TRBD2 (6 bases). The CDR3 has 14 amino acids. In germline, CDR1 is LNHDA, CDR2 SQIVND (reference sequence). V dropped 3 bases and J dropped 2 bases, with 10 bases sitting between them. CDR3 sequence: CASSILGGQETQYF. The CDR3 nucleotides read TGTGCCAGTAGTATCTTGGGGGGACAAGAGACCCAGTACTTC. Full variable domain (missing parts from reference TRBV19 and TRBJ2-5): DGGITQSPKYLFRKEGQNVTLSCEQNLNHDAMYWYRQDPGQGLRLIYYSQIVNDFQKGDIAEGYSVSREKKESFPLTVTSAQKNPTAFYLCASSILGGQETQYFGPGTRLLVL.

The chain combines TRBV6-5 with TRBJ1-1; maybe TRBD1 (6 bases). The CDR3 consists of 14 residues. Germline V gives CDR1 MNHEY, CDR2 SVGAGI. V lost 6 bases to trimming and J lost 2 bases, with 13 bases between them. DNA for the CDR3: TGTGCCAGCAGCCAGGGGTTCACTAACACTGAAGCTTTCTTT. As protein: CASSQGFTNTEAFF.

The CDR3 coding sequence is TGTGCCAGCAGGGCCCAACAGGGCGGGATGGGAGCTTTCTTT. Translation: CASRAQQGGMGAFF. The chain uses TRBV6-5 and TRBJ1-1; a weak D match, TRBD1 (6 bases). The germline V and J ends were trimmed by 6 bases and 10 bases, with 21 bases remaining between them. The germline CDR1 and CDR2 sequences are MNHEY and SVGAGI. CDR3 length: 14 residues.

This clone was detected only a few times. The chain employs TRBV5-1 and TRBJ1-1; D gene uncertain. The CDR3 extends over 14 amino acids. V was clipped by 2 bases and J by 0 bases, with 8 bases between them. CDR1 is SGHRS and CDR2 is YFSETQ in the germline V gene. In DNA, the CDR3 is TGCGCCAGCAGCTTCAGACCGTTGAACACTGAAGCTTTCTTT. Its protein product is CASSFRPLNTEAFF.